This T cell receptor beta chain is from a study of glioma-infiltrating T cells after dendritic cell vaccination. Input was around 2 ug genomic DNA, or all available if less. Sequencing used immunoSEQ multiplex PCR; TCRdb keeps in-frame clones, though not all of them. The data show 80,000 to 100,000 clones, about 85% seen once. Time point of the sample: after dendritic cell vaccination, including at tumor progression/relapse. Blood PBMC samples: pre-vaccination, two weeks post third vaccination, and at tumor progression. This CDR3 has 14 residues. The germline V gene encodes CDR1 MNHEY and CDR2 SVGAGI. Deletions cut 6 bases from V and 0 bases from J, with 8 bases between.

This receptor was obtained from a human donor with glioblastoma. The specimen comprised blood, sampled after dendritic cell vaccination. This chain links TRBV6-5 with TRBJ1-4; D is undetermined. The CDR3 coding sequence is TGTGCCAGCAGCAAGACTGCAACTAATGAAAAACTGTTTTTT. Residues: CASSKTATNEKLFF.